This TCR beta chain comes out of a study of cytomegalovirus exposure and HLA in healthy donors. On this clone: This sample also contains other DNA sequences that code for the same CDR3.

The PCR had 60 Vbeta and 13 Jbeta primers. Clones were sequenced by immunoSEQ multiplex PCR, and TCRdb holds only the in-frame ones, with some missing. The sample lists around 180,000 clones; about four fifths were seen once. This CDR3 has 15 amino acids. Per germline, CDR1 SGDLS and CDR2 YYNGEE. V shed 0 bases and J shed 0 bases, with 4 bases lying between them. The sequenced sample consisted of PBMCs. The sequence was obtained from a man aged 25 to 40 in good health and CMV-seropositive. The chain carries TRBV9 and TRBJ1-6; D gene unclear. In DNA, the CDR3 is TGTGCCAGCAGCGTAGAGAGCTCCTATAATTCACCCCTCCACTTT. It codes for CASSVESSYNSPLHF.